This TCR beta chain was captured by sequencing in a study of T-cell memory formation after mild COVID-19. At the level of the study: Most TCR clusters belonged to a single donor. Study-wide results and caveats: The CD4+ clones that contracted clustered mainly within CM and EM, and the CD8+ clones concentrated in EMRA.

Libraries for TCRalpha and TCRbeta carried sample barcodes and unique molecular identifiers via 5'RACE. One entry per CDR3 protein, called by TCRdb with MiXCR from the 5' RACE reads. In the table there are 580,000 or so distinct CDR3 sequences, 17% of which are singletons. For this clonotype: Its target is not known.

The sample was PBMCs or a T cell subset sorted from them (not recorded which). The receptor was derived from an adult woman who had mild COVID-19 (a few samples of this study predate the infection). Cell type and time point are not known.

As DNA, the CDR3 is TGTGCCAGCAGTGACCAAGAGTCGAACACTGAAGCTTTCTTT. This sequence encodes CASSDQESNTEAFF. The chain has TRBV2 and TRBJ1-1; no clear D. Trimming pared 3 bases from V and 1 base from J, leaving 9 bases between. Germline V lookup: CDR1 SNHLY, CDR2 FYNNEI. The CDR3 has 14 residues.